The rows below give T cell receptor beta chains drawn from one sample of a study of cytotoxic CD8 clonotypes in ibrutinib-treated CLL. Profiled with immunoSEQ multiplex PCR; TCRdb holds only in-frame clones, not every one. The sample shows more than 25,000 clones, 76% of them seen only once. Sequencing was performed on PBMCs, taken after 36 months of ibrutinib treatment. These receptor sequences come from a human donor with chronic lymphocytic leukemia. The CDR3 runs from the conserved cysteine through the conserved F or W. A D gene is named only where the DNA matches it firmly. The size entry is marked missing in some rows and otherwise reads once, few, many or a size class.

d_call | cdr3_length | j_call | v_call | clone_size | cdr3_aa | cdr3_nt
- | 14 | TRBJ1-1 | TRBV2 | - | CASSEAVKVYEAFF | TGTGCCAGCAGTGAAGCTGTGAAGGTCTATGAAGCTTTCTTT
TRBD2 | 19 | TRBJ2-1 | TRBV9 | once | CASSVAASLTGGSYNEQFF | TGTGCCAGCAGCGTAGCTGCTTCCCTGACGGGGGGCTCCTACAATGAGCAGTTCTTC
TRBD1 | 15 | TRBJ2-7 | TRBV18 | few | CASSLYPGQGSQQYF | TGTGCCAGCTCACTATACCCGGGACAGGGGTCTCAACAGTACTTC
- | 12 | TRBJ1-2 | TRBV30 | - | CASTVPNYGYTF | TGTGCCTCGACAGTTCCTAACTATGGCTACACCTTC
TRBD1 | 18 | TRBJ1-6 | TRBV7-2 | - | CASSSGQGLSSYNSPLHF | TGTGCCAGCAGCTCCGGACAGGGACTGAGCTCCTATAATTCACCCCTCCACTTT
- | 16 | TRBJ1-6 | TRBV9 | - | CASSGPGALGESPLHF | TGTGCCAGCAGCGGTCCCGGGGCCCTCGGGGAGTCACCCCTCCACTTT
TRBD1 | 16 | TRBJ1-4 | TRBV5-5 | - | CASSVGQGASSEKLFF | TGTGCCAGCAGCGTGGGACAGGGGGCAAGTAGTGAAAAACTGTTTTTT
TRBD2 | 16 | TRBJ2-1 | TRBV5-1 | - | CASSLTSGRSLNEQFF | TGCGCCAGCAGCTTAACTAGCGGAAGAAGTCTAAACGAGCAGTTCTTC
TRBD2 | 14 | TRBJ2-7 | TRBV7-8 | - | CASSPGGGTYEQYF | TGTGCCAGCAGCCCCGGGGGGGGTACCTACGAGCAGTACTTC
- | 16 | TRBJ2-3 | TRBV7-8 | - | CASSPSPSVSTDTQYF | TGTGCCAGCAGCCCCTCACCATCGGTCAGCACAGATACGCAGTATTTT
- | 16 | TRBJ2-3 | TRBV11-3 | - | CASSPGSGRDTDTQYF | TGTGCCAGCAGTCCGGGCTCGGGACGGGACACAGATACGCAGTATTTT
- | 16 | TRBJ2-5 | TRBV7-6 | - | CASSLRPQGYQETQYF | TGTGCCAGCAGCTTAAGGCCCCAGGGGTACCAAGAGACCCAGTACTTC
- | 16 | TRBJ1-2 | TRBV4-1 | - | CASSITASLLGNGYTF | TGCGCCAGCAGCATAACCGCCTCCCTCCTGGGGAATGGCTACACCTTC
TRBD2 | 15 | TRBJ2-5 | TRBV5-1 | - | CASSGVPGGWETQYF | TGCGCCAGCAGCGGGGTCCCGGGGGGTTGGGAGACCCAGTACTTC
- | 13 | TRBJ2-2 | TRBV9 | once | CASSVEKSGELFF | TGTGCCAGCAGCGTAGAGAAGTCCGGGGAGCTGTTTTTT
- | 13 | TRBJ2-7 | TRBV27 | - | CARETECSYEQYF | TGTGCCAGAGAGACGGAATGCTCCTACGAGCAGTACTTC
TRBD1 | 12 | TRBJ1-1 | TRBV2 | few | CARGDRNTEAFF | TGTGCCAGAGGGGACAGGAACACTGAAGCTTTCTTT
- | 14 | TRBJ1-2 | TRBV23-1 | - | CASSPDKAGYGYTF | TGCGCCAGCAGTCCGGACAAGGCCGGCTATGGCTACACCTTC
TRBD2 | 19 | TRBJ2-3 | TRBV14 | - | CASSQDPYGLGDSTDTQYF | TGTGCCAGCAGCCAAGATCCATATGGACTAGGAGATAGCACAGATACGCAGTATTTT
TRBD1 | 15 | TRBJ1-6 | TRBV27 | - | CASSPGGIRGSPLHF | TGTGCCAGCAGTCCAGGGGGAATTAGGGGTTCACCCCTCCACTTT
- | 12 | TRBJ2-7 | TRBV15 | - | CATSREGGEQYF | TGTGCCACCAGCAGAGAAGGCGGCGAGCAGTACTTC
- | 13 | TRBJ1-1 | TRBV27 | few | CASSLLGYTEAFF | TGTGCCAGCAGTTTATTGGGGTACACTGAAGCTTTCTTT
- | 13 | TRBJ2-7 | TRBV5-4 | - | CASSFRDTYEQYF | TGTGCCAGCAGCTTCAGGGATACCTACGAGCAGTACTTC
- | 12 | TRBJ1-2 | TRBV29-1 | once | CSVESPNYGYTF | TGCAGCGTTGAATCCCCTAACTATGGCTACACCTTC
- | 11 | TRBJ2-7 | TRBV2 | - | CAYRERYEQYF | TGTGCCTACCGGGAGAGGTACGAGCAGTACTTC
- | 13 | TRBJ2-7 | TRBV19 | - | CASSIVPTYEQYF | TGTGCCAGTAGTATTGTCCCTACGTACGAGCAGTACTTC
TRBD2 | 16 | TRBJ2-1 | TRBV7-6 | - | CASSPMTSGGAGEQFF | TGTGCCAGCAGCCCTATGACTAGCGGGGGGGCAGGGGAGCAGTTCTTC
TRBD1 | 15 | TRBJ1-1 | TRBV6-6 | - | CASSYQDRGHSEAFF | TGTGCCAGCAGTTACCAGGACAGGGGGCACTCTGAAGCTTTCTTT
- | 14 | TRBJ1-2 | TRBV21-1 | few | CASSLRQGSGGYTF | TGTGCCAGCAGCCTAAGACAGGGCTCGGGAGGCTACACCTTC
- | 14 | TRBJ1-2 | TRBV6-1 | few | CASSQDTTIYGYTF | TGTGCCAGCAGTCAGGACACTACAATCTATGGCTACACCTTC
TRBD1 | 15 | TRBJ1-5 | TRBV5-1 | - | CASSLETGGNQPQHF | TGCGCCAGCAGCTTGGAAACAGGGGGCAATCAGCCCCAGCATTTT
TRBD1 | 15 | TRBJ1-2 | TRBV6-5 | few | CASSYGQGGGYGYTF | TGTGCCAGCAGTTACGGACAGGGCGGGGGCTATGGCTACACCTTC
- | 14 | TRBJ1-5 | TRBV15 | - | CATSRDRSNQPQHF | TGTGCCACCAGCAGAGACCGTAGCAATCAGCCCCAGCATTTT
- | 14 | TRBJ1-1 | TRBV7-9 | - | CASSLASGGRGAFF | TGTGCCAGCAGCTTAGCGTCCGGGGGCCGCGGAGCTTTCTTT
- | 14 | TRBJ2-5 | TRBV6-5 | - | CASSWGRIQETQYF | TGTGCCAGCAGTTGGGGACGGATCCAAGAGACCCAGTACTTC
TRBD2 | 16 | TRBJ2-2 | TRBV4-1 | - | CASSVAAGGYVGELFF | TGCGCCAGCAGCGTCGCAGCGGGGGGTTATGTCGGGGAGCTGTTTTTT
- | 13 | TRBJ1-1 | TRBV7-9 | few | CASSFEGITEAFF | TGTGCCAGCAGCTTTGAAGGTATCACTGAAGCTTTCTTT
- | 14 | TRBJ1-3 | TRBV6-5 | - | CASSPTGTGNTIYF | TGTGCCAGCAGTCCTACAGGGACTGGAAACACCATATATTTT
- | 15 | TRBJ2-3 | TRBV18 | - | CASSPRDTTVDTQYF | TGTGCCAGCTCACCCCGGGACACCACTGTAGATACGCAGTATTTT
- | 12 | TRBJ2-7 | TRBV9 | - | CASSGDGYEQYF | TGTGCCAGCAGCGGGGACGGCTACGAGCAGTACTTC
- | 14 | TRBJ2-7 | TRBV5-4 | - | CASSLQGTPYEQYF | TGTGCCAGCAGCTTGCAGGGGACCCCCTACGAGCAGTACTTC
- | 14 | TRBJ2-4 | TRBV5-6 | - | CASSFQGNKNIQYF | TGTGCCAGCAGCTTCCAGGGCAACAAAAACATTCAGTACTTC
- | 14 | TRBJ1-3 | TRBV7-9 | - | CASSTGTTGNTIYF | TGTGCCAGCAGCACCGGGACCACTGGAAACACCATATATTTT
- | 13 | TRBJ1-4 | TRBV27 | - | CASTKFPYEKLFF | TGTGCCAGCACTAAGTTTCCTTATGAAAAACTGTTTTTT
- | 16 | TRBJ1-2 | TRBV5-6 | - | CASSFGKKAGSYGYTF | TGTGCCAGCAGCTTCGGTAAAAAGGCAGGGAGCTATGGCTACACCTTC
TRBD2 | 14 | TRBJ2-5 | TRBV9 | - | CASSVETGGGTQYF | TGTGCCAGCAGCGTAGAAACGGGGGGAGGGACCCAGTACTTC